This T cell receptor beta chain was identified in a study of blood T cell repertoires in COVID-19. Background on the study: Material from acute and convalescent COVID-19 was sourced from the United States, Italy and Spain. The analysed material was cDNA or gDNA that came from T cells, B-cell-depleted T cells, or PBMCs.

Enrolled during active infection, Seattle patients were then followed longitudinally. Original methodology: Reference gene primers were amplified, and this amplification served to estimate nucleated cell counts. TCRdb's table, derived via immunoSEQ multiplex PCR, lists solely in-frame clones and lacks some. Clone size and the V and J calls come from that table; the DNA yielded D and trimming. This sample has about 120,000 clones, with more than 75% found just once. CDR1 and CDR2 from the germline V gene are SGHAT and FQNNGV. V dropped 1 base and J dropped 3; count of bases not matched to a gene: 7. The CDR3 covers 17 residues. This clone occurred once.

Sequenced sample: peripheral blood. This TCR was sampled from a woman aged 70 to 79 with COVID-19, enrolled during active disease. The rearrangement links TRBV11-2 to TRBJ2-7, with TRBD2 identical over 12 bases. CDR3 in DNA: TGTGCCAGCAGCTTAGTCCCTAGCGGGGGGGCCCTCTACGAGCAGTACTTC. Translated, it gives CASSLVPSGGALYEQYF.